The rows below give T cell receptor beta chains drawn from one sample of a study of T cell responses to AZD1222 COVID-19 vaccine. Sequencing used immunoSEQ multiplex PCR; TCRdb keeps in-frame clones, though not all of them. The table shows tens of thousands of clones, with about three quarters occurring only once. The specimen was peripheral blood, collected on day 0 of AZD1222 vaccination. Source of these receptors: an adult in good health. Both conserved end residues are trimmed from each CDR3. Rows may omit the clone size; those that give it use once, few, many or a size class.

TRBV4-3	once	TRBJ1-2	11	ASSLTGNYGYT
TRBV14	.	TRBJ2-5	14	ASSQVRGPYGETQY
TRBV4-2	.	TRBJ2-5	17	ASSQDRAVSGAGQETQY
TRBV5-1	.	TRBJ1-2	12	ASRERTANYGYT
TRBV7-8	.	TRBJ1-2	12	ASSLEATVYGYT
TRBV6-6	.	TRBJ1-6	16	ASSQELGAFSYNSPLH
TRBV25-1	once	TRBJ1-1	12	ASSETGFKTEAF
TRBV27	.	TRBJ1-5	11	ASSSGQYQPQH
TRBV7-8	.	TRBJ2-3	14	ASSSWGTAGTDTQY
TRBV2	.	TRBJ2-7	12	ASSENSGVGEQY